These T cell receptor beta chains were read from a single sample in a study of T cell responses to AZD1222 COVID-19 vaccine. Data came from immunoSEQ multiplex PCR; TCRdb stores just in-frame clones and leaves some out. The table includes more than 100,000 clones, roughly 87% detected once. The sequencing here drew on peripheral blood, taken on day 0 of AZD1222 vaccination. The source of these receptors is an adult in good health. Both conserved end residues are part of each CDR3. Each record gives: CDR3 protein, CDR3 DNA, J gene, V gene, D gene, clone size. A D gene is named only where the DNA matches it firmly. A row's size may be missing; if present it is once, few, many or a size class.

CASSKGQLSSGNTIYF | TGTGCCAGCAGCAAGGGACAGTTGAGCTCTGGAAACACCATATATTTT | TRBJ1-3 | TRBV7-9 | TRBD1 | .
CASRRTGGGEKLFF | TGCGCCAGCAGGCGGACGGGAGGAGGTGAAAAACTGTTTTTT | TRBJ1-4 | TRBV10-2 | . | .
CASSLAIGGNEQFF | TGTGCCAGCAGCTTAGCGATCGGGGGCAATGAGCAGTTCTTC | TRBJ2-1 | TRBV7-8 | . | .
CAWSTGGSPLHF | TGTGCCTGGAGCACCGGTGGTTCACCCCTCCACTTT | TRBJ1-6 | TRBV30 | . | .
CASSYPQGGYNEQFF | TGTGCCAGCAGTTACCCCCAGGGGGGATACAATGAGCAGTTCTTC | TRBJ2-1 | TRBV6-2/TRBV6-3 | . | once
CASSDPPWKQGFPSTNEKLFF | TGTGCCAGCAGTGATCCCCCCTGGAAACAGGGGTTTCCGTCAACTAATGAAAAACTGTTTTTT | TRBJ1-4 | TRBV2 | TRBD1 | .
CSAAGTYEQYF | TGCAGTGCAGCCGGGACCTACGAGCAGTACTTC | TRBJ2-7 | TRBV20-1 | . | .
CASSSGQPGAYEQYF | TGTGCCAGCAGCTCGGGACAGCCTGGGGCCTACGAGCAGTACTTC | TRBJ2-7 | TRBV7-2 | TRBD1 | .
CASSSPKTQYF | TGTGCCAGCAGTTCCCCTAAGACCCAGTACTTC | TRBJ2-5 | TRBV6-5 | . | .
CATTPGRFSTDTQYF | TGTGCCACCACTCCCGGACGATTTAGCACAGATACGCAGTATTTT | TRBJ2-3 | TRBV5-6 | . | .
CASSDRGNYGYTF | TGTGCCAGTAGTGACAGGGGTAACTATGGCTACACCTTC | TRBJ1-2 | TRBV19 | TRBD1 | .
CASSPGPGTGGSTDTQYF | TGTGCCAGCAGCCCAGGGCCCGGGACAGGGGGGAGCACAGATACGCAGTATTTT | TRBJ2-3 | TRBV7-2 | TRBD1 | .
CASSLDRITLEQYF | TGTGCCAGCAGCTTAGACCGAATCACCTTGGAGCAGTACTTC | TRBJ2-7 | TRBV7-7 | . | .
CASSTYTEAFF | TGTGCCAGCAGTACTTACACTGAAGCTTTCTTT | TRBJ1-1 | TRBV6-2/TRBV6-3 | . | .
CASSLARNTEAFF | TGTGCCAGCAGCTTAGCCAGGAACACTGAAGCTTTCTTT | TRBJ1-1 | TRBV11-2 | . | .
CASSRSGAVSGNTIYF | TGTGCCAGCAGCAGGAGCGGGGCGGTCTCTGGAAACACCATATATTTT | TRBJ1-3 | TRBV3-1/TRBV3-2 | . | .
CSVDKVEGAAYEQYF | TGCAGCGTAGATAAGGTGGAGGGTGCAGCCTACGAGCAGTACTTC | TRBJ2-7 | TRBV29-1 | . | .
CASSSQSGSPNSPLHF | TGCGCCAGCAGCTCCCAGTCAGGTTCGCCGAATTCACCCCTCCACTTT | TRBJ1-6 | TRBV5-1 | . | .
CASSPRGETQYF | TGTGCCAGCAGCCCGAGAGGAGAGACCCAGTACTTC | TRBJ2-5 | TRBV5-8 | . | .
CASPPPQGAPYYGYTF | TGTGCCAGCCCACCACCCCAGGGGGCTCCGTACTATGGCTACACCTTC | TRBJ1-2 | TRBV5-4 | TRBD1 | .
CASSPGQGSTDTQYF | TGTGCCAGCAGCCCGGGACAGGGGAGCACAGATACGCAGTATTTT | TRBJ2-3 | TRBV7-2 | TRBD1 | .
CASSQDLGGVYEQYF | TGCGCCAGCAGCCAAGATCTCGGAGGGGTGTACGAGCAGTACTTC | TRBJ2-7 | TRBV4-3 | . | .
CATSSSPDTQYF | TGTGCCACCTCCTCTTCCCCTGATACGCAGTATTTT | TRBJ2-3 | TRBV19 | . | few
CASSLGRGGFTGELFF | TGTGCCAGCAGTTTGGGGCGGGGGGGCTTCACCGGGGAGCTGTTTTTT | TRBJ2-2 | TRBV27 | TRBD2 | .
CASATGDEQYF | TGTGCCAGCGCCACAGGGGACGAGCAGTACTTC | TRBJ2-7 | TRBV6-5 | TRBD1 | .